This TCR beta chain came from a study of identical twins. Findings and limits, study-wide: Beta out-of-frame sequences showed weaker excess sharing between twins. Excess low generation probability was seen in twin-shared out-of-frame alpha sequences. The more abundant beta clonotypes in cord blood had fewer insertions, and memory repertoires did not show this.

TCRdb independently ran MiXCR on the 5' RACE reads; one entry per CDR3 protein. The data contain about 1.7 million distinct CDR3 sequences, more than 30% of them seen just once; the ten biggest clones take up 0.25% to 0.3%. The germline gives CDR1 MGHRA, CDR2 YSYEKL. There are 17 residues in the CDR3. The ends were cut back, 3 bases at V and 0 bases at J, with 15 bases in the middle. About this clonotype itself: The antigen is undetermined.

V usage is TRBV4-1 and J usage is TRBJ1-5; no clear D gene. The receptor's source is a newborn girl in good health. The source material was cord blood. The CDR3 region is CASSQTPSQVSNQPQHF. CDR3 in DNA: TGCGCCAGCAGCCAGACCCCTTCGCAGGTTAGCAATCAGCCCCAGCATTTT.